This T cell receptor beta chain originates from a study of blood T cell repertoires in COVID-19. The wider study: In each case, the material was cDNA or gDNA derived from T cells, B-cell-depleted T cells, or PBMCs.

This table comes from immunoSEQ multiplex PCR, and its TCRdb copy is limited to in-frame clones, with some not included. The table records 250,000 to 300,000 clones, 75% to 90% of them present only once. Germline V CDR1 and CDR2: SGHTA, FQGNSA. CDR3 size: 16 residues. V gave up 5 bases and J gave up 5 bases; unmatched junction bases: 12. This receptor was identified in a man in his fifties or sixties who had recovered from COVID-19. The specimen sequenced was peripheral blood. The rearrangement links TRBV7-2 to TRBJ2-1, with 7 bases matching TRBD1. CDR3 bases: TGTGCCAGCAGCCAAAATCCGGGACAGCTTCACAATGAGCAGTTCTTC. Translating it yields CASSQNPGQLHNEQFF.